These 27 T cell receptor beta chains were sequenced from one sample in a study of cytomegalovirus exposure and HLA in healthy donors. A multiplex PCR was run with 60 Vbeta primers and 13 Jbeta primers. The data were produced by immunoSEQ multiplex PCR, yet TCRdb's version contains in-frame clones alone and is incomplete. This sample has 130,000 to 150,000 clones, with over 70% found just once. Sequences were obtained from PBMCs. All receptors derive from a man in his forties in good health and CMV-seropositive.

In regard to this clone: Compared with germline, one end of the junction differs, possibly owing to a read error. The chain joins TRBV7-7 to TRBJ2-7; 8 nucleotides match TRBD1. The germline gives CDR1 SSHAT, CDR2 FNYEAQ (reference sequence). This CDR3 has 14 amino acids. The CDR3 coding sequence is TGTGCTAGCAGCGCCGGGACAGGATTATACGAGCAGTACTTC. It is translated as CASSAGTGLYEQYF.

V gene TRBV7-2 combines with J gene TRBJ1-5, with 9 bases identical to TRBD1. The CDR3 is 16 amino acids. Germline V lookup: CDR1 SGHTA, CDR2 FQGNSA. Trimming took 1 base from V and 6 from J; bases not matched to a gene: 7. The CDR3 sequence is CASSLGDRVIGQPQHF. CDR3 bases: TGTGCCAGCAGCTTAGGGGACAGGGTAATCGGTCAGCCCCAGCATTTT.

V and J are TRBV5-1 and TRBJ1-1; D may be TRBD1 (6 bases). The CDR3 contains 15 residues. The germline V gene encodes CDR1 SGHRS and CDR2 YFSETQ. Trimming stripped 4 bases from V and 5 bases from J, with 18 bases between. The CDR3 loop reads CASSPRQALGTEAFF. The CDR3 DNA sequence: TGCGCCAGCAGCCCCAGACAGGCCCTGGGGACTGAAGCTTTCTTT. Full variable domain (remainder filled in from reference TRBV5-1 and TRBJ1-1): KAGVTQTPRYLIKTRGQQVTLSCSPISGHRSVSWYQQTPGQGLQFLFEYFSETQRNKGNFPGRFSGRQFSNSRSEMNVSTLELGDSALYLCASSPRQALGTEAFFGQGTRLTVV.

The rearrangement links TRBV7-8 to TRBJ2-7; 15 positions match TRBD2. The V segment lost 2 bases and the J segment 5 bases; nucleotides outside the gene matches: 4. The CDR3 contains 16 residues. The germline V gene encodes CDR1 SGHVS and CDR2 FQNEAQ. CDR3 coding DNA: TGTGCCAGCAGCTTACTCGGACTAGCGGGAGGGAACGAGCAGTACTTC. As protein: CASSLLGLAGGNEQYF.

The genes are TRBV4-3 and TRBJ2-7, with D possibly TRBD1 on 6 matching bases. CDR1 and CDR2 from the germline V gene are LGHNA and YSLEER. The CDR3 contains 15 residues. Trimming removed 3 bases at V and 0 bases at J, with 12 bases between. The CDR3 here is CASSQGTYDSYEQYF. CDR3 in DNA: TGCGCCAGCAGCCAGGGGACATACGACTCCTACGAGCAGTACTTC.

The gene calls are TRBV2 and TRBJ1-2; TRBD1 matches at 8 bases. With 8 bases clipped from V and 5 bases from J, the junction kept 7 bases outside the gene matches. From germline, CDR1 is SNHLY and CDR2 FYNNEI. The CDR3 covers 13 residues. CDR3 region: CASQGQDSYGYTF. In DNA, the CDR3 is TGTGCCAGCCAGGGACAGGACTCGTATGGCTACACCTTC.

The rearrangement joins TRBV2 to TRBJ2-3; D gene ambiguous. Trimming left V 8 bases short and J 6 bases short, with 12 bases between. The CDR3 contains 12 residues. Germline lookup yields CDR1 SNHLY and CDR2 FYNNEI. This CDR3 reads CASEKYGDTQYF. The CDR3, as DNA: TGTGCCAGCGAGAAGTACGGGGATACGCAGTATTTT.

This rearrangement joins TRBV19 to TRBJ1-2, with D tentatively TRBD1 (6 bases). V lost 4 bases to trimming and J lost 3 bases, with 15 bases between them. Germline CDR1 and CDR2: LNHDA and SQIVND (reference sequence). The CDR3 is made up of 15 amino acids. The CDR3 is CASSTSRGSYYGYTF. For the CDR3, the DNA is TGTGCCAGTAGTACTTCCAGGGGTTCCTACTATGGCTACACCTTC.

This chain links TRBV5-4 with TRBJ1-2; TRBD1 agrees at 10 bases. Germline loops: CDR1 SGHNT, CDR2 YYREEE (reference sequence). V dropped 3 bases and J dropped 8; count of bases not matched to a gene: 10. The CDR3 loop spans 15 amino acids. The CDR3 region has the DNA TGTGCCAGCAGCTGGGACAGGGGCCCTCCGGGGGGCTACACCTTC. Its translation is CASSWDRGPPGGYTF.

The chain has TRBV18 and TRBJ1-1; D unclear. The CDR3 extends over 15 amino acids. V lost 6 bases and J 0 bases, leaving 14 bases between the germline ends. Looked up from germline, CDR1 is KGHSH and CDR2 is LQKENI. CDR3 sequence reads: CASSSPRSMNTEAFF. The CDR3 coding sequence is TGTGCCAGCTCCTCCCCGCGGAGTATGAACACTGAAGCTTTCTTT.

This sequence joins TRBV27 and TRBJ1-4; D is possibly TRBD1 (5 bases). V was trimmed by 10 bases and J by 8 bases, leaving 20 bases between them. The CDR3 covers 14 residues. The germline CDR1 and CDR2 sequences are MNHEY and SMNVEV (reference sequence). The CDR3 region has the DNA TGTGCCACCCGCCCCGGGGGAGGAGGCGAAAAACTGTTTTTT. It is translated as CATRPGGGGEKLFF.

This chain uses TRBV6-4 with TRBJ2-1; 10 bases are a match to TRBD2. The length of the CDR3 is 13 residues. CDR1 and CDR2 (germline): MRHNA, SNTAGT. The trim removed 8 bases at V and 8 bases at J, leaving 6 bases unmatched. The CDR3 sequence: CASRSGGTDEQFF. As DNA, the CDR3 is TGTGCCAGCCGTAGCGGGGGGACGGATGAGCAGTTCTTC.

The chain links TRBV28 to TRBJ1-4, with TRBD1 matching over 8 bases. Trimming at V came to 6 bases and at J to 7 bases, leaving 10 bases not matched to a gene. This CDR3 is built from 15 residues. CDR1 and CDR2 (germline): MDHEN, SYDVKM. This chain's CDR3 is CASSPRGRVTEKLFF. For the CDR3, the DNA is TGTGCCAGCAGCCCCAGGGGGCGAGTAACTGAAAAACTGTTTTTT.

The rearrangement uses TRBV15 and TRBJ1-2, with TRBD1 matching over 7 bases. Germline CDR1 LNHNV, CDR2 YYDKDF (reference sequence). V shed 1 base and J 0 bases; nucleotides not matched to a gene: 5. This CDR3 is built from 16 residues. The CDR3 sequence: CATSRARTGANYGYTF. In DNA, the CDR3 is TGTGCCACCAGCAGAGCCAGGACAGGAGCTAACTATGGCTACACCTTC.

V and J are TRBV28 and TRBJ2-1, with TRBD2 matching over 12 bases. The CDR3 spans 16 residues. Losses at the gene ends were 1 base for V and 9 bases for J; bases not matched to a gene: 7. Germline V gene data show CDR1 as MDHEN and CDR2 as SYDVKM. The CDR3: CASSLSTSGGISEQFF. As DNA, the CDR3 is TGTGCCAGCAGTTTATCGACTAGCGGGGGAATCAGTGAGCAGTTCTTC.

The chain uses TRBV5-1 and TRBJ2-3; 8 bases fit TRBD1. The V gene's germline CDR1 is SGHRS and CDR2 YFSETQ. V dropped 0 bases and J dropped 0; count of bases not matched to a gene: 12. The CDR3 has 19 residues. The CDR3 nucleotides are TGCGCCAGCAGCTTGGCATCGCCGGGACAGGTAGCAAGCACAGATACGCAGTATTTT. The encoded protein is CASSLASPGQVASTDTQYF.

Here the CDR3 DNA reads TGTGCCAGCAGCCTTGTGCGGGCCAATAATTCACCCCTCCACTTT. This codes for CASSLVRANNSPLHF. V usage is TRBV7-8 and J usage is TRBJ1-6; D gene ambiguous. V dropped 5 bases and J dropped 5 bases, with 13 bases sitting between them. This CDR3 comprises 15 residues. Germline V gene sequence: CDR1 SGHVS, CDR2 FQNEAQ.

CDR3 sequence (DNA): TGTGCCAGCAGTTATACCAGGGAATTGGGTAGCAATCAGCCCCAGCATTTT. Translation gives CASSYTRELGSNQPQHF. The genes are TRBV7-8 and TRBJ1-5; TRBD1 might be the D (5 bases). The CDR3 contains 17 residues. The ends were cut back, 6 bases at V and 0 bases at J, with 18 bases in the middle. Germline V gives CDR1 SGHVS, CDR2 FQNEAQ.

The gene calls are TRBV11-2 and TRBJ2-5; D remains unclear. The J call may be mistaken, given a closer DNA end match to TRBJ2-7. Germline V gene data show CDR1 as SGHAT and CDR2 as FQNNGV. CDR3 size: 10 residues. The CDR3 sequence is CASSEYEQYF. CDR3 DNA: TGTGCCAGCAGCGAATACGAGCAGTACTTC.

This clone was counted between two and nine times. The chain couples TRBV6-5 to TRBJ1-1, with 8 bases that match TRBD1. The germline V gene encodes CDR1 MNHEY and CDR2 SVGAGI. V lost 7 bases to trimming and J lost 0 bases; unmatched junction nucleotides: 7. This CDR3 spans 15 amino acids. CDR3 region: CASTGTGLMNTEAFF. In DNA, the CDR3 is TGTGCCAGCACGGGGACAGGCCTTATGAACACTGAAGCTTTCTTT.

The CDR3: CASSLARGQALSFF. The DNA for the CDR3 is TGTGCCAGCAGCTTAGCCCGGGGACAGGCTTTATCTTTCTTT. The chain couples TRBV11-2 to TRBJ1-1; 8 bases are shared with TRBD1. Germline V gene lookup returns CDR1 SGHAT and CDR2 FQNNGV. The junction had 10 bases not matched to a gene; V was cut back by 1 base and J by 12 bases. The CDR3 loop spans 14 amino acids.

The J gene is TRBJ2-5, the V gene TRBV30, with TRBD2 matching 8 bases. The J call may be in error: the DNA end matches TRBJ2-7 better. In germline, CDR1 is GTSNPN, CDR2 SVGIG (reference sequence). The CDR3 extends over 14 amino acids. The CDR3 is CASKRERPSYEQYF. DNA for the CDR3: TGTGCCTCGAAGCGGGAGCGACCTTCCTACGAGCAGTACTTC.

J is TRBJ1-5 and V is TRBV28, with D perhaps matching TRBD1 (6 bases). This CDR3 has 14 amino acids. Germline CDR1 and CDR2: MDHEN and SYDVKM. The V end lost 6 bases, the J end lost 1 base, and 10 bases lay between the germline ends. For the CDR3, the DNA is TGTGCCAGCAGATTAAGGGGGAGCAATCAGCCCCAGCATTTT. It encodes CASRLRGSNQPQHF.

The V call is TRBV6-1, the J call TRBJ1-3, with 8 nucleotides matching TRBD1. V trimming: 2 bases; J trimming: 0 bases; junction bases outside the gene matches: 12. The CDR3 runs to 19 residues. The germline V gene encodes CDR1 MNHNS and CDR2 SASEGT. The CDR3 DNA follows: TGTGCCAGCAGTGAACGCGGGCCAGGGGGCCCTAGCTCTGGAAACACCATATATTTT. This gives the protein CASSERGPGGPSSGNTIYF.

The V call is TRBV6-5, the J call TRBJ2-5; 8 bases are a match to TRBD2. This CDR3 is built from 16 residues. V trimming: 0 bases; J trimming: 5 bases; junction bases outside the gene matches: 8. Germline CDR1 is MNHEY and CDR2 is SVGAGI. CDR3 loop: CASSYSSLAGWETQYF. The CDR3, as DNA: TGTGCCAGCAGTTACTCGAGTCTAGCGGGTTGGGAGACCCAGTACTTC.

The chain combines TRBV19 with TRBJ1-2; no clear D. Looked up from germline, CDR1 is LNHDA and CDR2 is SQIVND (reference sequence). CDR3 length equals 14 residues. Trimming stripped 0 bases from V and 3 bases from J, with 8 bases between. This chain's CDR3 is CASSIDQSHYGYTF. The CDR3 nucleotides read TGTGCCAGTAGTATAGATCAGTCACACTATGGCTACACCTTC.

The CDR3 nucleotides are TGTGCCAGCAGGGACAGTAATTATGGCTACACCTTC. It encodes CASRDSNYGYTF. The rearrangement uses TRBV6-5 and TRBJ1-2; D is possibly TRBD1 (6 bases). This CDR3 is built from 12 residues. Germline V gene data show CDR1 as MNHEY and CDR2 as SVGAGI. Trimming removed 6 bases from V and 5 bases from J, with 10 bases in between.